Below are 28 T cell receptor beta chains sequenced from a single sample in a study of metastatic and nonmetastatic thyroid tumors. No patient had received any treatment before thyroid surgery. TCRdb re-called clones from the PCR reads using MiXCR. The data contain approximately 12,000 clones, about a quarter of them singletons. Specimen: adjacent normal tissue. The receptors derive from a female donor with papillary thyroid cancer or a benign thyroid nodule (not recorded which). Some clones in this sample may be carry-over from other donors' samples.

Comments on this clone: The junction shows a germline mismatch at one end, possibly a read error. The chain combines TRBV6-1 with TRBJ2-1; 7 positions agree with TRBD1. The CDR3 runs 13 residues. Per the germline V gene, CDR1 is MNHNS and CDR2 is SASEGT. CDR3 residues: CANSEWGQRGQSF. CDR3 sequence (DNA): TGTGCCAACAGTGAATGGGGACAGAGGGGGCAGTCCTTC.

About this clone: The CDR3 carries no conserved terminal phenylalanine or tryptophan, so it likely arises from a read error. The gene calls are TRBV15 and TRBJ1-2; D is uncertain. V lost 8 bases to trimming and J lost 0 bases, with 10 bases between them. Germline V gene lookup returns CDR1 LNHNV and CDR2 YYDKDF (reference sequence). The length of the CDR3 is 13 residues. The CDR3 DNA reads TGTGCCACCCGACTCGGCCCTAACTATGGCTACACCTCC. The encoded protein is CATRLGPNYGYTS.

This clone was seen only a few times. The chain joins TRBV2 to TRBJ1-5, with TRBD1 matching over 7 bases. The CDR3 runs 14 residues. CDR1 is SNHLY and CDR2 is FYNNEI in the germline V gene. V was pared by 7 bases and J by 8 bases, with 11 bases of the junction left unmatched. In DNA, the CDR3 is TGTGCCAGCAATGACAGGGTCCTGGGGAAGCCCCAGCATTTT. Its protein is CASNDRVLGKPQHF.

Sample share makes this clone medium-sized. The chain recombines TRBV6-1 with TRBJ1-1; 7 bases are shared with TRBD1. V lost 7 bases to trimming and J lost 6 bases; unmatched junction nucleotides: 11. Germline lookup yields CDR1 MNHNS and CDR2 SASEGT. The CDR3 extends over 14 amino acids. This chain's CDR3 is CASTTHGGGPEAFF. The CDR3 bases are TGTGCCAGCACCACTCACGGAGGGGGCCCTGAAGCTTTCTTT.

This clone was picked up a small number of times. The chain recombines TRBV6-1 with TRBJ2-1; TRBD1 agrees at 9 bases. Per the germline V gene, CDR1 is MNHNS and CDR2 is SASEGT. The ends lost 6 bases at V and 1 base at J; junction bases unmatched: 4. This CDR3 has 15 residues. The CDR3 nucleotides are TGTGCCAGCAGGACGGGACAGGGATCCTACAATGAGCAGTTCTTC. Encoded protein: CASRTGQGSYNEQFF.

By frequency in the sample, this clone is medium-sized. The chain carries TRBV20-1 and TRBJ2-7; D call uncertain. CDR3 length: 13 residues. Germline V gene data show CDR1 as DFQATT and CDR2 as SNEGSKA (reference sequence). The V end lost 3 bases, the J end lost 5 bases, and 14 bases lay between the germline ends. The CDR3 protein is CSARESAMNEQYF. CDR3 nucleotide sequence: TGCAGTGCTAGGGAGAGTGCCATGAACGAGCAGTACTTC.

In its sample, this clone was seen a few times. The V gene is TRBV6-1, the J gene TRBJ2-1; 12 bases line up with TRBD2. The germline V gene has CDR1 MNHNS and CDR2 SASEGT. The CDR3 is 15 amino acids. V was pared by 4 bases and J by 2 bases, with 0 bases of the junction left unmatched. CDR3 sequence reads: CASSASGRAYNEQFF. For the CDR3, the DNA is TGTGCCAGCAGTGCTAGCGGGAGGGCCTACAATGAGCAGTTCTTC.

Judged by abundance, this clone is medium-sized (0.01 to 0.1%). The chain combines TRBV28 with TRBJ2-1, with D maybe TRBD2 (6 bases). The CDR3 contains 16 residues. Trimming pared 3 bases from V and 1 base from J, leaving 13 bases between. Germline lookup yields CDR1 MDHEN and CDR2 SYDVKM. Here the CDR3 reads CASSFGRGRSYNEQFF. The CDR3 region has the DNA TGTGCCAGCAGTTTCGGGCGTGGGAGGTCCTACAATGAGCAGTTCTTC.

This clone has a handful of counts. The chain employs TRBV12-3 or TRBV12-4 and TRBJ1-4; D perhaps matches TRBD1 (5 bases). This CDR3 has 15 amino acids. Trimming pared 3 bases from V and 3 bases from J, leaving 11 bases between. The CDR3 DNA follows: TGTGCCAGCAGTTTGGCAACCAGGGCTAATGAAAAACTGTTTTTT. This sequence encodes CASSLATRANEKLFF.

The chain employs TRBV12-3 or TRBV12-4 and TRBJ1-1, with TRBD1 matching 8 bases. V dropped 5 bases and J dropped 7; count of bases not matched to a gene: 12. The CDR3 has 15 residues. DNA of the CDR3: TGTGCCAGCAGTCCCCGGACAGGGTCTCCCTTTGAAGCTTTCTTT. Residues: CASSPRTGSPFEAFF.

This clone was picked up a small number of times. The V gene is TRBV6-1, the J gene TRBJ1-6; 11 bases are shared with TRBD1. CDR1 and CDR2 from the germline V gene are MNHNS and SASEGT. J was trimmed by 9 bases and V by 4 bases; bases with no gene match: 8. CDR3 size: 16 residues. This chain's CDR3 is CASSVTGTGGSSPLHF. The CDR3 nucleotides read TGTGCCAGCAGTGTAACCGGGACAGGGGGTAGTTCACCCCTCCACTTT.

This clone is medium-sized in the sample. The chain carries TRBV6-5 and TRBJ1-1; D is uncertain. This CDR3 has 12 amino acids. V was trimmed by 3 bases and J by 4 bases, leaving 6 bases between them. From germline, CDR1 is MNHEY and CDR2 SVGAGI. For the CDR3, the DNA is TGTGCCAGCAGTTATCGTAGCACTGAAGCTTTCTTT. Translated, it gives CASSYRSTEAFF.

This clone has only a few counts. The V and J genes are TRBV28 and TRBJ1-5, with D perhaps matching TRBD1 (6 bases). Between the trimmed V and J ends, which lost 8 bases and 8 bases, there was a span of 16 bases. Looked up from germline, CDR1 is MDHEN and CDR2 is SYDVKM. CDR3 length: 13 amino acids. The CDR3 region is CASQQGTSEPQHF. The CDR3 nucleotides are TGTGCCAGCCAACAGGGAACTAGTGAGCCCCAGCATTTT.

This clone is labeled as medium-sized (0.01 to 0.1%). J is TRBJ2-7 and V is TRBV10-3; TRBD2 matches 10 bases. The length of the CDR3 is 16 residues. Germline trimming cut 7 bases from V and 3 bases from J; bases unmatched to any gene: 12. Germline-derived CDR1 and CDR2 are ENHRY and SYGVKD. The CDR3 DNA sequence: TGTGCCATCACTGATAATCCTAGCGGGAGTTTCTACGAGCAGTACTTC. Translated, it gives CAITDNPSGSFYEQYF.

This clone was recorded only once. At one boundary the junction diverges from the germline segment, which might be a read error. The rearrangement joins TRBV30 to TRBJ1-1; D is unclear. Germline CDR1 GTSNPN, CDR2 SVGIG (reference sequence). This CDR3 is built from 12 residues. The CDR3 is CAWSFARTEDFF. The CDR3 nucleotides read TGTGCCTGGAGCTTCGCAAGGACCGAAGATTTCTTT.

Ten or more counts support this clone. V usage is TRBV5-1 and J usage is TRBJ2-5; TRBD2 aligns across 11 bases. CDR1 and CDR2 from the germline V gene are SGHRS and YFSETQ. V was clipped by 7 bases and J by 4 bases; unmatched bases: 12. The CDR3 has 16 residues. The CDR3 region has the DNA TGCGCCAGCCGTGTAGCGGGGGGGATGGTAGGAGAGACCCAGTACTTC. Protein product: CASRVAGGMVGETQYF.

This clone is termed medium-sized. J is TRBJ1-2 and V is TRBV19, with 8 bases lining up with TRBD1. The J segment lost 4 bases and the V segment lost 7 bases, leaving 8 bases of the junction unmatched. Germline V gene lookup returns CDR1 LNHDA and CDR2 SQIVND (reference sequence). This CDR3 has 14 amino acids. CDR3 DNA: TGTGCCAGTATCCCATCAGGGGGCGGCTATGGCTACACCTTC. This translates into CASIPSGGGYGYTF.

This clone was seen only a few times. Its ends do not fully match the called genes, so a read error is possible. The rearrangement joins TRBV28 to TRBJ1-5, with TRBD1 as a possible D gene (5 bases). CDR3 length: 15 amino acids. Germline V gene data show CDR1 as MDHEN and CDR2 as SYDVKM. The DNA of the CDR3 is TGTGCCTGCAGACATCAGGGTAGGGGCAATCAGCCACAGCATTTT. Protein product: CACRHQGRGNQPQHF.

This clone came up many times. The rearrangement links TRBV9 to TRBJ1-2; D may be TRBD1 (6 bases). The CDR3 runs 14 residues. In germline, CDR1 is SGDLS, CDR2 YYNGEE. The V end was cut by 0 bases, the J end by 6 bases, with 12 bases between. CDR3 sequence reads: CASSVADRPDGYTF. The CDR3 DNA reads as TGTGCCAGCAGCGTAGCTGACAGGCCCGATGGCTACACCTTC.

The chain employs TRBV6-1 and TRBJ1-2, with D hard to call. CDR3 length: 11 residues. Germline-derived CDR1 and CDR2 are MNHNS and SASEGT. The V and J ends lost 8 bases and 4 bases respectively, with 8 bases between them. CDR3 sequence (DNA): TGTGCCAGCGGCGGTCTCTATGGCTACACCTTC. Encoded protein: CASGGLYGYTF.

This clone was seen a few times. V usage is TRBV6-5 and J usage is TRBJ2-7, with 11 bases matching TRBD2. The CDR3 totals 18 residues. Trimming removed 5 bases from V and 6 bases from J; junction bases left unmatched: 18. CDR1 is MNHEY and CDR2 is SVGAGI in the germline V gene. This CDR3 reads CASSQSPPRLAGSGEQYF. The DNA for the CDR3 is TGTGCCAGCAGTCAGAGTCCCCCCCGACTAGCGGGATCCGGCGAGCAGTACTTC.

This clone was detected a few times. This sequence joins TRBV6-1 and TRBJ1-2, with D possibly matching TRBD1 (6 bases). Trimming pared 6 bases from V and 5 bases from J, leaving 13 bases between. This CDR3 region has 13 residues. CDR1 is MNHNS and CDR2 is SASEGT in the germline V gene. The CDR3 DNA follows: TGTGCCAGCAGAACCGGGACACTTTATGGCTACACCTTC. Its protein product is CASRTGTLYGYTF.

CDR3 sequence reads: CASSQVGQALFF. CDR3 DNA sequence: TGCGCCAGCAGCCAAGTCGGTCAAGCGCTGTTTTTT. The genes are TRBV4-1 and TRBJ1-4; D uncertain. Germline CDR1 is MGHRA and CDR2 is YSYEKL. V lost 1 base and J lost 14, with 11 bases in between. The CDR3 covers 12 residues.

In its sample, this clone was seen many times. The V call is TRBV11-1, the J call TRBJ2-2; TRBD1 might be the D (5 bases). The germline V gene has CDR1 SGHAT and CDR2 FQDESV (reference sequence). CDR3 length: 13 amino acids. Trimming took off 6 bases at V and 8 bases at J, with 13 bases between the two ends. CDR3 amino acids: CASSPTPGGELFF. As DNA, the CDR3 is TGTGCCAGCAGTCCCACCCCAGGGGGGGAGCTGTTTTTT. Full variable domain (missing parts from reference TRBV11-1 and TRBJ2-2): EAEVAQSPRYKITEKSQAVAFWCDPISGHATLYWYRQILGQGPELLVQFQDESVVDDSQLPKDRFSAERLKGVDSTLKIQPAELGDSAMYLCASSPTPGGELFFGEGSRLTVL.

This clone has at least ten counts. With a much larger clone just one base away, this may be a read error. Other DNA sequences within the sample encode an identical CDR3. The chain combines TRBV19 with TRBJ1-3; D remains ambiguous. The CDR3 consists of 16 residues. Germline assignment: CDR1 LNHDA and CDR2 SQIVND (reference sequence). Trimming removed 2 bases at V and 1 base at J, with 12 bases between. The CDR3 here is CASSIRGQLSGNTIYF. The CDR3 nucleotides read TGTGCCAGTAGTATACGCGGGCAGCTTTCTGGAAACACCATATATTTT.

This clone is deemed medium-sized (0.01 to 0.1%). V gene TRBV6-1 combines with J gene TRBJ1-1; TRBD1 might be the D (5 bases). The CDR3 has 14 amino acids. In germline, CDR1 is MNHNS, CDR2 SASEGT. Deletions cut 7 bases from V and 4 bases from J, with 16 bases between. The CDR3 region is CASTTTGLGTEAFF. The CDR3 DNA reads as TGTGCCAGCACCACTACAGGCCTGGGCACTGAAGCTTTCTTT.

The chain links TRBV11-3 to TRBJ1-2, with 9 bases that match TRBD1. The CDR3 length is 16 residues. The germline gives CDR1 SGHNT, CDR2 YENEEA. The J segment lost 3 bases and the V segment lost 5 bases, leaving 10 bases of the junction unmatched. For the CDR3, the DNA is TGTGCCAGCAGCACCCCGGGACAGGGACCTTACTATGGCTACACCTTC. Translation: CASSTPGQGPYYGYTF. The complete variable domain, with remaining parts taken from reference TRBV11-3 and TRBJ1-2, reads EAGVVQSPRYKIIEKKQPVAFWCNPISGHNTLYWYLQNLGQGPELLIRYENEEAVDDSQLPKDRFSAERLKGVDSTLKIQPAELGDSAVYLCASSTPGQGPYYGYTFGSGTRLTVV.

This clone was counted between two and nine times. The chain carries TRBV29-1 and TRBJ1-1, with D perhaps matching TRBD1 (6 bases). CDR3 length equals 13 residues. CDR1 is SQVTM, CDR2 ANQGSEA, per germline. The CDR3 here is CGALYSTGYEAFF. The CDR3 DNA reads TGCGGCGCCTTGTACAGTACAGGGTATGAAGCTTTCTTT.